Shown below are 17 T cell receptor beta chains from a single sample sequenced in a study of control samples from healthy donors and cancer patients. TCRdb's table, derived via immunoSEQ multiplex PCR, lists solely in-frame clones and lacks some. Among 76,000 or so clones listed, about nine tenths were seen once. Sequencing used PBMCs. The receptor source for this set is a woman aged 45-65 years with colorectal cancer.

The rearrangement uses TRBV25-1 and TRBJ2-1, with TRBD1 identical over 8 bases. CDR1 and CDR2 (germline): MGHDK, SYGVNS. CDR3 size: 15 residues. The ends lost 3 bases at V and 13 bases at J; junction bases unmatched: 14. CDR3 nucleotide sequence: TGTGCCAGCAGTGATCCCGGACAGGGCCGGCACCGACAGTTCTTC. Translation gives CASSDPGQGRHRQFF.

As to this clone: This sample includes further DNA sequences coding for the same CDR3. The chain employs TRBV3-1 (or the pseudogene TRBV3-2) and TRBJ1-2; 8 bases line up with TRBD1. The CDR3 totals 14 residues. Germline V gene lookup returns CDR1 LGHDT and CDR2 YNNKEL (reference sequence). The V segment lost 4 bases and the J segment 2 bases; nucleotides outside the gene matches: 3. The CDR3 reads CASSLGQANYGYTF. CDR3 coding DNA: TGTGCCAGCAGCCTGGGACAGGCGAACTATGGCTACACCTTC.

The gene calls are TRBV18 and TRBJ2-1; no firm D call. CDR1 KGHSH and CDR2 LQKENI come from the germline V gene. This CDR3 is built from 12 residues. V was shortened by 6 bases and J by 8 bases, with 11 bases between the two germline ends. The CDR3 region has the DNA TGTGCCAGCTCGGTAGGGATTTATGAGCAGTTCTTC. Its translation: CASSVGIYEQFF.

The sample holds a few counts of this clone. The chain joins TRBV5-1 to TRBJ2-1; perhaps D is TRBD1 or TRBD2 (5 bases each). V was cut by 0 bases and J by 8 bases, with 24 bases left in between. This CDR3 is built from 18 residues. Germline assignment: CDR1 SGHRS and CDR2 YFSETQ. CDR3: CASSLEGDLGLGVDEQFF. The CDR3 region has the DNA TGCGCCAGCAGCTTGGAAGGGGACCTTGGTCTAGGGGTCGATGAGCAGTTCTTC.

The genes are TRBV5-6 and TRBJ1-1, with 7 bases that match TRBD1. V was clipped by 3 bases and J by 6 bases; unmatched bases: 5. CDR3 length: 13 residues. The germline gives CDR1 SGHDT, CDR2 YYEEEE. In nucleotides, the CDR3 is TGTGCCAGCAGCTGGACAGGAAAGTCTGAAGCTTTCTTT. Amino acids: CASSWTGKSEAFF.

This sequence joins TRBV19 and TRBJ2-7; 7 bases align to TRBD1. The CDR3 length is 14 residues. The ends lost 5 bases at V and 1 base at J; junction bases unmatched: 5. CDR1 and CDR2 from the germline V gene are LNHDA and SQIVND (reference sequence). The CDR3 loop reads CASSLTGASYEQYV. CDR3 nucleotides: TGTGCCAGTAGTCTCACAGGGGCATCCTACGAGCAGTACGTC.

The rearrangement uses TRBV5-1 and TRBJ1-3; 7 bases map to TRBD1. In germline, CDR1 is SGHRS, CDR2 YFSETQ. The V segment lost 3 bases and the J segment 8 bases; nucleotides outside the gene matches: 8. CDR3 length: 14 amino acids. The CDR3 nucleotides are TGCGCCAGCAGCTCGATCGACAGGGCAGACACCATATATTTT. Its protein is CASSSIDRADTIYF.

J is TRBJ1-1 and V is TRBV12-3 or TRBV12-4, with D possibly being TRBD1 (5 bases). The CDR3 is made up of 13 amino acids. V lost 9 bases to trimming and J lost 3 bases, with 14 bases between them. In DNA form, the CDR3 reads TGTGCCAGTACCAGGGAGAGGGACACTGAAGCTTTCTTT. Its protein is CASTRERDTEAFF.

The chain employs TRBV12-2 and TRBJ2-7; whether TRBD2, the table's D call, matches the DNA was not checked. TRBV12-2 is flagged as a pseudogene. The CDR3 is 16 amino acids. Written as DNA, the CDR3 is TGTGCAGGTCGCTTATCCCTCGAGGGTAGCTCCTACGAGCAGTACGTC. It encodes CAGRLSLEGSSYEQYV.

J is TRBJ1-2 and V is TRBV19, with TRBD1 as a possible D gene (6 bases). Germline CDR1 reads LNHDA; CDR2 reads SQIVND (reference sequence). V lost 8 bases, J lost 6 bases, and 16 bases lay in between. This CDR3 spans 13 amino acids. The CDR3 DNA follows: TGTGCCAGTTCCCCCAGGGGAGAGAATGGCTACACCTTC. Translating gives CASSPRGENGYTF.

V gene TRBV27 combines with J gene TRBJ1-5; 9 bases agree with TRBD1. The CDR3 covers 16 residues. V was pared by 5 bases and J by 7 bases, with 12 bases of the junction left unmatched. The germline V gene encodes CDR1 MNHEY and CDR2 SMNVEV (reference sequence). CDR3 sequence (DNA): TGTGCCAGCAGTACCCGACAGGGGGGTTTTGGGCAGCCCCAGCATTTT. Translated, it gives CASSTRQGGFGQPQHF.

This sequence joins TRBV6-5 and TRBJ1-6; the D gene is possibly TRBD1 (5 bases). The length of the CDR3 is 12 residues. Germline V gene lookup returns CDR1 MNHEY and CDR2 SVGAGI. The V end lost 6 bases, the J end lost 8 bases, and 8 bases lay between the germline ends. The CDR3 protein is CASRGEDSPLHF. DNA for the CDR3: TGTGCCAGCAGGGGGGAGGATTCACCCCTCCACTTT.

The chain carries TRBV7-9 and TRBJ1-5; D not certain. CDR3 size: 14 residues. V lost 0 bases and J 4 bases, leaving 7 bases between the germline ends. CDR1 is SEHNR and CDR2 is FQNEAQ in the germline V gene (reference sequence). This CDR3 is CASSLASSNQPQHF. DNA for the CDR3: TGTGCCAGCAGCTTAGCCAGCTCTAATCAGCCCCAGCATTTT.

The chain combines TRBV5-6 with TRBJ2-2; TRBD2 is a possible D gene (6 bases). V gave up 0 bases and J gave up 8 bases, with 11 bases separating them. This CDR3 has 14 residues. CDR1 SGHDT and CDR2 YYEEEE come from the germline V gene. As DNA, the CDR3 is TGTGCCAGCAGCTTGGTAGGGACTTCGGGGGAGCTGTTTTTT. This translates into CASSLVGTSGELFF.

The chain recombines TRBV3-1 (or the pseudogene TRBV3-2) with TRBJ1-2; no clear D. From germline, CDR1 is LGHDT and CDR2 YNNKEL (reference sequence). V was shortened by 3 bases and J by 0 bases, with 11 bases between the two germline ends. This CDR3 comprises 15 residues. The CDR3 sequence: CASSHRLNPNYGYTF. The CDR3, as DNA: TGTGCCAGCAGCCATCGACTGAATCCTAACTATGGCTACACCTTC.

CDR3 in DNA: TGTGCCAGCAACGGACAGCAGCCCCAGCATTTT. Translated: CASNGQQPQHF. The chain is built from TRBV11-1 and TRBJ1-5; possibly TRBD1 for D (6 bases). Deletions cut 7 bases from V and 7 bases from J, with 8 bases between. CDR1 is SGHAT, CDR2 FQDESV, per germline (reference sequence). CDR3 size: 11 residues.

The V and J genes are TRBV4-3 and TRBJ1-2; a weak D match, TRBD1 (6 bases). This CDR3 comprises 13 residues. V gave up 3 bases and J gave up 8 bases, with 13 bases separating them. The germline gives CDR1 LGHNA, CDR2 YSLEER. The CDR3 DNA reads as TGCGCCAGCAGCCAGAAGGACAGCTTGGGCTACACCTTC. Its protein is CASSQKDSLGYTF.